The 18 T cell receptor beta chains presented below share a single source sample, sequenced in a study of Graves' ophthalmopathy and Graves' hyperthyroidism. Researchers took RNA transcripts and amplified TCR beta CDR3 regions from them. RT-PCR with HTBI primers came first, then second-round multiplex PCR. TCRdb passed the multiplex PCR reads through MiXCR, listing each CDR3 protein once. The table has over a million distinct CDR3 sequences, about 38% seen once. The sample taken for sequencing was peripheral blood or thyroid tissue (not recorded which). The receptors shown here come from an adult man with Graves' hyperthyroidism.

This chain links TRBV10-3 with TRBJ2-7; 9 bases are a match to TRBD2. V shed 4 bases, J shed 3 bases, and the junction held 7 bases outside the gene matches. CDR3 length: 15 amino acids. Germline lookup yields CDR1 ENHRY and CDR2 SYGVKD. CDR3 sequence (DNA): TGTGCCATCAGTGGTCTAGCGGGACTCCGCTACGAGCAGTACTTC. It specifies CAISGLAGLRYEQYF.

In its sample, this clonotype was seen a few times. The rearrangement links TRBV20-1 to TRBJ2-7; possibly TRBD2 for D (7 bases). Trimming pared 4 bases from V and 6 bases from J, leaving 16 bases between. The CDR3 contains 13 residues. Germline CDR1 DFQATT, CDR2 SNEGSKA (reference sequence). The CDR3 bases are TGCAGTGCTAAACCGGGGGCGGGGGTCGAGCAGTACTTC. Its protein product is CSAKPGAGVEQYF.

This clonotype showed up many times. The chain combines TRBV7-9 with TRBJ2-2, with D possibly TRBD1 on 6 matching bases. Germline-derived CDR1 and CDR2 are SEHNR and FQNEAQ (reference sequence). There are 14 residues in the CDR3. Trimming left V 8 bases short and J 1 base short, with 11 bases between. The CDR3 sequence: CASPGTRNTGELFF. The CDR3, as DNA: TGTGCCAGCCCCGGGACACGGAACACCGGGGAGCTGTTTTTT. Supplemented by reference TRBV7-9 and TRBJ2-2, the full variable domain reads DTGVSQNPRHKITKRGQNVTFRCDPISEHNRLYWYRQTLGQGPEFLTYFQNEAQLEKSRLLSDRFSAERPKGSFSTLEIQRTEQGDSAMYLCASPGTRNTGELFFGEGSRLTVL.

A word on this clonotype: At one of its ends the junction is not consistent with the germline gene, which may arise from a read error. CDR3 sequence: CASSLSPPGPRSGNTIYF. For the CDR3, the DNA is TGTGCCAGCAGTTTATCCCCCCCAGGGCCCAGGTCTGGAAACACCATATATTTT. This chain joins TRBV24-1 and TRBJ1-3; D perhaps matches TRBD1 (5 bases). CDR3 size: 18 residues. Germline V lookup: CDR1 KGHDR, CDR2 SFDVKD.

Comments on this clonotype: The CDR3 ends on some other residue instead of the conserved phenylalanine or tryptophan, so this is likely a read error. The DNA is omitted, as the CDR3 cannot be located on it reliably, and the CDR3 follows TCRdb's listing. This CDR3 is CASSQEKT. The V call is TRBV14, the J call TRBJ2-5. The CDR3 has 8 residues if both end residues are counted. Germline values: CDR1 SGHDN, CDR2 FVKESK.

The chain uses TRBV5-1 and TRBJ2-2; 10 bases match TRBD2. The CDR3 totals 16 residues. Germline CDR1 is SGHRS and CDR2 is YFSETQ. V lost 5 bases to trimming and J lost 7 bases; unmatched junction nucleotides: 11. The CDR3 DNA reads as TGCGCCAGCAGATATGCGGCGGGACTAGCGATCGGGGAGCTGTTTTTT. As protein: CASRYAAGLAIGELFF.

The gene calls are TRBV29-1 and TRBJ1-1; D possibly corresponds to TRBD1 (5 bases). V was cut by 7 bases and J by 2 bases, with 14 bases left in between. The CDR3 length is 13 residues. Germline V gene lookup returns CDR1 SQVTM and CDR2 ANQGSEA. CDR3 sequence (DNA): TGCAGCGCCTCCCGTGGGACTAACACTGAAGCTTTCTTT. It translates to CSASRGTNTEAFF.

V gene TRBV20-1 combines with J gene TRBJ2-5; 9 bases align to TRBD2. This CDR3 has 16 amino acids. Looked up from germline, CDR1 is DFQATT and CDR2 is SNEGSKA (reference sequence). V was clipped by 3 bases and J by 5 bases; unmatched bases: 13. The CDR3 loop is CSASSITGGGAETQYF. CDR3 DNA: TGCAGTGCTAGTTCGATTACAGGCGGGGGGGCGGAGACCCAGTACTTC.

The rearrangement uses TRBV7-3 and TRBJ2-7; D is ambiguous. Germline-derived CDR1 and CDR2 are SGHTA and FQGTGA. The CDR3 has 15 amino acids. Trimming removed 5 bases from V and 3 bases from J, with 17 bases in between. CDR3 bases: TGTGCCAGCAGCGCCCCCTGGCGGAGCATCTACGAGCAGTACTTC. Its protein is CASSAPWRSIYEQYF. The full variable domain, rest sourced from reference TRBV7-3 and TRBJ2-7, is GAGVSQTPSNKVTEKGKYVELRCDPISGHTALYWYRQSLGQGPEFLIYFQGTGAADDSGLPNDRFFAVRPEGSVSTLKIQRTERGDSAVYLCASSAPWRSIYEQYFGPGTRLTVT.

This clonotype was observed many times. The genes are TRBV7-9 and TRBJ1-1, with 7 bases aligning to TRBD1. The V segment lost 6 bases and the J segment 1 base; nucleotides outside the gene matches: 5. The CDR3 totals 14 residues. CDR1 and CDR2 (germline): SEHNR, FQNEAQ (reference sequence). The CDR3 DNA reads as TGTGCCAGCAGGCCTACAGGGGCGAACACTGAAGCTTTCTTT. It specifies CASRPTGANTEAFF.

Ten or more counts support this clonotype. The V call is TRBV29-1, the J call TRBJ1-2; 7 bases align to TRBD1. V was clipped by 4 bases and J by 3 bases; unmatched bases: 2. Germline lookup yields CDR1 SQVTM and CDR2 ANQGSEA. This CDR3 is 12 amino acids long. The CDR3 sequence: CSVGDRDYGYTF. The CDR3 coding sequence is TGCAGCGTTGGTGACAGGGACTATGGCTACACCTTC.

The chain carries TRBV6-5 and TRBJ2-7; 13 nucleotides line up with TRBD2. The germline CDR1 and CDR2 sequences are MNHEY and SVGAGI. V lost 7 bases to trimming and J lost 12 bases; unmatched junction nucleotides: 9. The CDR3 is made up of 13 amino acids. The CDR3, as DNA: TGTGCCAGCACGGGGACTAGCGGGATCGCGCCGTACTTC. Protein: CASTGTSGIAPYF.

A few counts support this clonotype. The CDR3 region is CATTPRASGAYEQYF. The CDR3 DNA reads TGTGCCACCACCCCTCGGGCTAGCGGGGCCTACGAGCAGTACTTC. The V call is TRBV28, the J call TRBJ2-7; 9 nucleotides match TRBD2. This CDR3 has 15 residues. Looked up from germline, CDR1 is MDHEN and CDR2 is SYDVKM. The J segment lost 2 bases and the V segment lost 10 bases, leaving 12 bases of the junction unmatched.

The chain combines TRBV2 with TRBJ2-6; 11 bases fit TRBD2. This CDR3 has 19 residues. The germline V gene has CDR1 SNHLY and CDR2 FYNNEI. V lost 7 bases, J lost 3 bases, and 14 bases stayed unmatched. The CDR3 here is CASTRGSTSGRGGANVLTF. The CDR3 region has the DNA TGTGCCAGCACCCGAGGGTCTACTAGCGGGAGAGGTGGGGCCAACGTCCTGACTTTC.

The chain recombines TRBV29-1 with TRBJ2-1; weak D call: TRBD1 (5 bases). This CDR3 is built from 13 residues. V was shortened by 2 bases and J by 5 bases, with 10 bases between the two germline ends. CDR1 is SQVTM, CDR2 ANQGSEA, per germline. CDR3 DNA: TGCAGCGTTGAACTACAGGCGGACAATGAGCAGTTCTTC. Its translation: CSVELQADNEQFF.

This clonotype has just a few counts. One end of the junction is discordant with germline, which a read error may explain. The genes are TRBV10-3 and TRBJ2-7; D is undetermined. The CDR3 totals 15 residues. Germline CDR1 is ENHRY and CDR2 is SYGVKD. CDR3 bases: TGTGCCAGCAGTTACTCTATCCTGGCAGAATACGAGCAGTACTTC. It yields the protein CASSYSILAEYEQYF.

The rearrangement joins TRBV30 to TRBJ1-1; D gene uncertain. Trimming took 0 bases from V and 6 from J, leaving 14 bases between them. Germline V gives CDR1 GTSNPN, CDR2 SVGIG (reference sequence). The CDR3 runs 14 residues. DNA for the CDR3: TGTGCCTGGAGTGTACCAGGAGGATGGGCTGAAGCTTTCTTT. It codes for CAWSVPGGWAEAFF.

The chain uses TRBV9 and TRBJ1-4; unclear D gene. Germline CDR1 SGDLS, CDR2 YYNGEE. With 3 bases removed from V and 2 bases from J, the gap between germline ends came to 5 bases. This CDR3 comprises 13 residues. The CDR3 loop is CASSAHTNEKLFF. The CDR3 coding sequence is TGTGCCAGCAGCGCCCACACTAATGAAAAACTGTTTTTT. The full variable domain, with the rest looked up from reference TRBV9 and TRBJ1-4, is DSGVTQTPKHLITATGQRVTLRCSPRSGDLSVYWYQQSLDQGLQFLIQYYNGEERAKGNILERFSAQQFPDLHSELNLSSLELGDSALYFCASSAHTNEKLFFGSGTQLSVL.